This TCR beta chain stems from a study of cytotoxic CD8 clonotypes in ibrutinib-treated CLL. This clone was counted only a few times. Germline CDR1 reads MRHNA; CDR2 reads SNTAGT. Trimming pared 4 bases from V and 1 base from J, leaving 11 bases between. There are 14 residues in the CDR3. TCRdb keeps only in-frame clones here, not all; method: immunoSEQ multiplex PCR. The table includes roughly 250,000 clones, 70% detected once. This receptor was obtained from a human donor with chronic lymphocytic leukemia. This chain uses TRBV6-4 with TRBJ2-7, with D unresolved. The sequences come from PBMCs, collected after 24 months of ibrutinib treatment. The CDR3 sequence: CASSAQWGSYEQYF. CDR3 sequence (DNA): TGTGCCAGCAGTGCACAGTGGGGATCCTACGAGCAGTACTTC.